One sample yielded the 26 T cell receptor beta chains listed below, sequenced in a study of PD-L1 blockade in urothelial cancer. Data came from immunoSEQ multiplex PCR; TCRdb stores just in-frame clones and leaves some out. Among some 41,000 clones listed, approximately 89% were seen once. The sample here was PBMCs, taken around atezolizumab (anti-PD-L1) treatment. The receptors shown here come from a man older than 75 with urothelial cancer.

The V call is TRBV29-1, the J call TRBJ1-2; D is perhaps TRBD1 (6 bases). Per germline, CDR1 SQVTM and CDR2 ANQGSEA. V lost 4 bases to trimming and J lost 8 bases, with 11 bases between them. CDR3 size: 11 residues. CDR3 region: CSVADQGGYTF. In DNA form, the CDR3 reads TGCAGCGTTGCGGATCAGGGGGGCTACACCTTC.

The genes are TRBV5-5 and TRBJ2-7; 10 bases are a match to TRBD1. V was clipped by 4 bases and J by 6 bases; unmatched bases: 7. The germline gives CDR1 SGHKS, CDR2 YYEKEE (reference sequence). This CDR3 is built from 14 residues. This CDR3 is CASSVPGQGPEQYF. CDR3 DNA: TGTGCCAGCAGCGTACCGGGACAGGGGCCCGAGCAGTACTTC.

The J gene is TRBJ2-6, the V gene TRBV19; a weak D match, TRBD1 (5 bases). Germline lookup yields CDR1 LNHDA and CDR2 SQIVND (reference sequence). The CDR3 is made up of 15 amino acids. The V end was cut by 7 bases, the J end by 4 bases, with 14 bases between. The CDR3 DNA sequence: TGTGCCAGTATGGGCCCAGGGCTGGGGGCCAACGTCCTGACTTTC. Protein: CASMGPGLGANVLTF.

The chain carries TRBV25-1 and TRBJ2-7; no reliable D call. Germline lookup yields CDR1 MGHDK and CDR2 SYGVNS. The CDR3 sequence is 12 residues long. Trimming left V 8 bases short and J 0 bases short, with 8 bases between. As DNA, the CDR3 is TGTGCCAGCCCGCCGGGCTCCTACGAGCAGTACTTC. Its protein product is CASPPGSYEQYF.

The chain uses TRBV2 and TRBJ2-1; D unresolved. The CDR3 sequence is 15 residues long. The germline V gene has CDR1 SNHLY and CDR2 FYNNEI. V lost 4 bases and J lost 0, with 10 bases in between. DNA of the CDR3: TGTGCCAGCAGTGCGACCCCTAGCTCCTACAATGAGCAGTTCTTC. It is translated as CASSATPSSYNEQFF. Full variable domain (outside the CDR3, taken from reference TRBV2 and TRBJ2-1): EPEVTQTPSHQVTQMGQEVILRCVPISNHLYFYWYRQILGQKVEFLVSFYNNEISEKSEIFDDQFSVERPDGSNFTLKIRSTKLEDSAMYFCASSATPSSYNEQFFGPGTRLTVL.

This chain links TRBV10-1 with TRBJ1-1; 7 bases agree with TRBD1. V lost 0 bases, J lost 11 bases, and 3 bases stayed unmatched. This CDR3 comprises 12 residues. Germline V CDR1 and CDR2: WNHNN, SYGVQD (reference sequence). CDR3 amino acids: CASSESKGAAFF. The CDR3 nucleotides are TGCGCCAGCAGTGAGTCGAAGGGGGCGGCTTTCTTT.

This clone was observed a single time. The J gene is TRBJ1-4, the V gene TRBV2; D is undetermined. Trimming removed 7 bases from V and 0 bases from J, with 12 bases in between. This CDR3 region has 15 residues. Looked up from germline, CDR1 is SNHLY and CDR2 is FYNNEI. CDR3 sequence (DNA): TGTGCCAGCAAAAGGGAGGTATCAACTAATGAAAAACTGTTTTTT. It codes for CASKREVSTNEKLFF.

The J gene is TRBJ2-2, the V gene TRBV5-1; no definite D call. V lost 0 bases, J lost 4 bases, and 7 bases lay in between. This CDR3 is built from 14 residues. CDR1 is SGHRS, CDR2 YFSETQ, per germline. The CDR3 loop is CASSLEQVTGELFF. As DNA, the CDR3 is TGCGCCAGCAGCTTGGAGCAAGTCACCGGGGAGCTGTTTTTT.

The genes are TRBV6-5 and TRBJ2-3; 11 bases align to TRBD2. This CDR3 comprises 16 residues. Trimming removed 4 bases from V and 0 bases from J; junction bases left unmatched: 3. Germline-derived CDR1 and CDR2 are MNHEY and SVGAGI. CDR3 bases: TGTGCCAGCAGTTCCGTAGCGGGAGGGAGCACAGATACGCAGTATTTT. This sequence encodes CASSSVAGGSTDTQYF.

This chain uses TRBV5-1 with TRBJ2-5; 7 nucleotides line up with TRBD2. The V gene end was trimmed by 4 bases and the J gene end by 3 bases; junction bases not matched to a gene: 9. Germline V gene lookup returns CDR1 SGHRS and CDR2 YFSETQ. The length of the CDR3 is 15 residues. CDR3 region: CASSASPGGEETQYF. Written as DNA, the CDR3 is TGCGCCAGCAGCGCCTCTCCGGGAGGCGAAGAGACCCAGTACTTC.

V and J are TRBV10-1 and TRBJ2-1, with TRBD1 as a possible D gene (6 bases). CDR1 is WNHNN and CDR2 is SYGVQD in the germline V gene (reference sequence). Trimming shortened V by 0 bases and J by 5 bases, and 11 bases separated the two germline ends. This CDR3 comprises 15 residues. Written as DNA, the CDR3 is TGCGCCAGCAGTGAGTCGGGGGCCGGCAACAATGAGCAGTTCTTC. Translated: CASSESGAGNNEQFF.

The J gene is TRBJ2-3, the V gene TRBV28; the match to TRBD1 covers 8 bases. The CDR3 is 15 residues long. Trimming at V came to 2 bases and at J to 3 bases, leaving 4 bases not matched to a gene. The V gene's germline CDR1 is MDHEN and CDR2 SYDVKM. The CDR3 loop reads CASSLQGAGTDTQYF. As DNA, the CDR3 is TGTGCCAGCAGTTTACAGGGGGCAGGGACAGATACGCAGTATTTT.

The rearrangement uses TRBV30 and TRBJ2-3; 8 positions agree with TRBD1. With 5 bases clipped from V and 4 bases from J, the junction kept 8 bases outside the gene matches. The V gene's germline CDR1 is GTSNPN and CDR2 SVGIG (reference sequence). The CDR3 is 14 residues long. The CDR3 spells CAWRTGGKSDTQYF. CDR3 coding DNA: TGTGCCTGGCGAACAGGGGGTAAATCAGATACGCAGTATTTT.

CDR3 residues: CASSILPRGYNEQFF. The CDR3 DNA reads as TGTGCCAGTAGTATCCTCCCTAGGGGCTACAATGAGCAGTTCTTC. The rearrangement links TRBV19 to TRBJ2-1, with D possibly matching TRBD1 (5 bases). V lost 3 bases and J lost 3, with 12 bases in between. There are 15 residues in the CDR3. Germline CDR1 and CDR2: LNHDA and SQIVND (reference sequence).

V is TRBV11-3 and J is TRBJ2-7; 8 bases are shared with TRBD2. Germline CDR1 SGHNT, CDR2 YENEEA. Trimming cost V 6 bases and J 2 bases; bases outside gene matches: 6. This CDR3 is 14 amino acids long. CDR3 sequence reads: CASRLTSVPYEQYF. CDR3 sequence (DNA): TGTGCCAGCAGGTTGACTAGCGTTCCCTACGAGCAGTACTTC.

The chain carries TRBV11-2 and TRBJ2-7; D not certain. This CDR3 contains 11 residues. With 5 bases removed from V and 6 bases from J, the gap between germline ends came to 8 bases. The germline V gene encodes CDR1 SGHAT and CDR2 FQNNGV. In DNA form, the CDR3 reads TGTGCCAGCAGCCCATCACTCGAGCAGTACTTC. Protein product: CASSPSLEQYF.

The J gene is TRBJ1-5, the V gene TRBV30, with 7 bases aligning to TRBD1. The germline V gene has CDR1 GTSNPN and CDR2 SVGIG (reference sequence). The length of the CDR3 is 18 residues. The trim removed 0 bases at V and 3 bases at J, leaving 14 bases unmatched. The CDR3 region has the DNA TGTGCCTGGAGTGTAAGAGGGGGCGGAGGGCGCAACAATCAGCCCCAGCATTTT. The encoded protein is CAWSVRGGGGRNNQPQHF.

The chain couples TRBV19 to TRBJ2-2; a possible D gene is TRBD1 (5 bases). This CDR3 has 13 residues. Germline-derived CDR1 and CDR2 are LNHDA and SQIVND (reference sequence). The V end lost 10 bases, the J end lost 3 bases, and 12 bases lay between the germline ends. The CDR3 nucleotides read TGTGCCACCAACCAAGGGGACACCGGGGAGCTGTTTTTT. Translating it yields CATNQGDTGELFF. Full variable domain (missing parts from reference TRBV19 and TRBJ2-2): DGGITQSPKYLFRKEGQNVTLSCEQNLNHDAMYWYRQDPGQGLRLIYYSQIVNDFQKGDIAEGYSVSREKKESFPLTVTSAQKNPTAFYLCATNQGDTGELFFGEGSRLTVL.

This chain links TRBV19 with TRBJ2-7; 8 bases match TRBD1. Per the germline V gene, CDR1 is LNHDA and CDR2 is SQIVND (reference sequence). The CDR3 covers 14 residues. V was clipped by 6 bases and J by 1 base; unmatched bases: 5. CDR3 amino acids: CASRPRGQSYEQYF. In DNA form, the CDR3 reads TGTGCCAGTAGACCCAGGGGGCAGTCCTACGAGCAGTACTTC.

The genes are TRBV6-1 and TRBJ2-7; TRBD2 is a possible D gene (5 bases). CDR3 length: 15 residues. Trimming left V 2 bases short and J 3 bases short, with 14 bases between. Germline CDR1 MNHNS, CDR2 SASEGT. Here the CDR3 reads CASSEKLGLIYEQYF. The CDR3 DNA reads TGTGCCAGCAGTGAAAAACTAGGTCTAATCTACGAGCAGTACTTC.

The genes are TRBV7-2 and TRBJ2-5, with 9 positions matching TRBD2. Germline CDR1 reads SGHTA; CDR2 reads FQGNSA. This CDR3 has 16 residues. After removal of 3 bases from V and 4 bases from J, the junction contained 9 bases not matched to a gene. The CDR3 is CASSFQGGRVGETQYF. For the CDR3, the DNA is TGTGCCAGCAGCTTCCAAGGCGGGAGGGTAGGAGAGACCCAGTACTTC.

V is TRBV14 and J is TRBJ2-2; 8 positions agree with TRBD1. Per germline, CDR1 SGHDN and CDR2 FVKESK. The CDR3 has 17 residues. The ends lost 1 base at V and 5 bases at J; junction bases unmatched: 9. The CDR3 DNA sequence: TGTGCCAGCAGCCAAGGCGTGTCCAGGGGGCGGACCGGGGAGCTGTTTTTT. It translates to CASSQGVSRGRTGELFF.

The rearrangement uses TRBV7-2 and TRBJ2-5; 9 nucleotides agree with TRBD2. The germline CDR1 and CDR2 sequences are SGHTA and FQGNSA. Germline trimming cut 3 bases from V and 2 bases from J; bases unmatched to any gene: 4. The CDR3 has 15 amino acids. The CDR3 region has the DNA TGTGCCAGCAGCTTCGCGGGAGGGCGGCAAGAGACCCAGTACTTC. It translates to CASSFAGGRQETQYF.

The V and J genes are TRBV7-2 and TRBJ2-3; the D is unclear. V lost 0 bases, J lost 7 bases, and 8 bases lay in between. The CDR3 is 13 residues long. Germline V gene data show CDR1 as SGHTA and CDR2 as FQGNSA. CDR3 sequence (DNA): TGTGCCAGCAGCTTAGCGCACCTAAATACGCAGTATTTT. Its protein is CASSLAHLNTQYF.

The rearrangement uses TRBV2 and TRBJ1-3; weak D call: TRBD1 (5 bases). This CDR3 is 15 amino acids long. Germline CDR1 reads SNHLY; CDR2 reads FYNNEI. Trimming took off 5 bases at V and 4 bases at J, with 15 bases between the two ends. The CDR3 DNA reads TGTGCCAGCAGTCTTAAGACAGACCCAGGAAACACCATATATTTT. This sequence encodes CASSLKTDPGNTIYF.

The chain carries TRBV13 and TRBJ2-2; D ambiguous. The germline V gene has CDR1 PRHDT and CDR2 FYEKMQ (reference sequence). The CDR3 sequence is 16 residues long. V was cut by 5 bases and J by 4 bases, with 17 bases left in between. Written as DNA, the CDR3 is TGTGCCAGCAGCGCCCGGGTGGTTACGGTCACCGGGGAGCTGTTTTTT. Encoded protein: CASSARVVTVTGELFF.